The clone carrying this T cell receptor beta chain was observed a single time. TCRdb's table, derived via immunoSEQ multiplex PCR, lists solely in-frame clones and lacks some. Of around 270,000 clones listed, roughly 90% are singletons. The sample is drawn from a study of blood T cell repertoires in COVID-19. The V gene lost 0 bases and the J gene lost 6 bases, with 8 bases spanning the gap. The CDR3 contains 13 residues. The germline CDR1 and CDR2 sequences are SGHDN and FVKESK. This TCR came from a man in his forties with acute or convalescent COVID-19. This rearrangement joins TRBV14 to TRBJ1-2, with TRBD1 as a possible D gene (5 bases). The specimen was peripheral blood. The CDR3 nucleotides read TGTGCCAGCAGCCAAGACTGGGGGGATGGCTACACCTTC. As protein: CASSQDWGDGYTF.